One and the same sample provided the 24 T cell receptor beta chains below, sequenced in a study of shared clonotypes between healthy human individuals. Sequencing was performed with immunoSEQ multiplex PCR; in TCRdb, only in-frame clones are kept and a portion is missing. The sample lists a few million clones; more than 80% were seen once. Sequencing was done on a sample of naive CD4+ T cells sorted from blood. Specified subset: CD45RA+ positively selected. The receptors derive from a man younger than 35 in good health.

The genes are TRBV28 and TRBJ1-1; 7 bases line up with TRBD1. The CDR3 is 15 amino acids. Trimming cost V 3 bases and J 4 bases; bases outside gene matches: 8. In germline, CDR1 is MDHEN, CDR2 SYDVKM. CDR3 protein: CASSLASTGTTEAFF. DNA of the CDR3: TGTGCCAGCAGTTTGGCTTCGACAGGGACCACTGAAGCTTTCTTT.

The chain employs TRBV27 and TRBJ2-1, with 7 bases matching TRBD1. CDR3 length: 13 amino acids. The germline gives CDR1 MNHEY, CDR2 SMNVEV (reference sequence). Losses at the gene ends were 2 bases for V and 10 bases for J; bases not matched to a gene: 5. CDR3 DNA sequence: TGTGCCAGCAGTTTAGGACAGGTAGGCGAGCAGTTCTTC. Protein sequence: CASSLGQVGEQFF.

The V gene is TRBV7-2, the J gene TRBJ2-7; 7 nucleotides line up with TRBD1. The length of the CDR3 is 14 residues. The ends lost 5 bases at V and 1 base at J; junction bases unmatched: 5. Per germline, CDR1 SGHTA and CDR2 FQGNSA. CDR3 DNA: TGTGCCAGCAGCAAGGACAGGAGGTCCTACGAGCAGTACTTC. This encodes CASSKDRRSYEQYF. The full variable domain, in which reference TRBV7-2 and TRBJ2-7 provide the parts outside the CDR3, is GAGVSQSPSNKVTEKGKDVELRCDPISGHTALYWYRQSLGQGLEFLIYFQGNSAPDKSGLPSDRFSAERTGGSVSTLTIQRTQQEDSAVYLCASSKDRRSYEQYFGPGTRLTVT.

The chain combines TRBV11-2 with TRBJ2-7, with D possibly being TRBD1 or TRBD2 (6 bases each). The CDR3 consists of 16 residues. CDR1 and CDR2 (germline): SGHAT, FQNNGV. V lost 7 bases and J 1 base, leaving 20 bases between the germline ends. The CDR3 is CASNKEGGRRSYEQYF. In nucleotides, the CDR3 is TGTGCCAGCAACAAGGAGGGGGGCCGGAGATCCTACGAGCAGTACTTC. The full variable domain, its missing parts supplied by reference TRBV11-2 and TRBJ2-7, is EAGVAQSPRYKIIEKRQSVAFWCNPISGHATLYWYQQILGQGPKLLIQFQNNGVVDDSQLPKDRFSAERLKGVDSTLKIQPAKLEDSAVYLCASNKEGGRRSYEQYFGPGTRLTVT.

V usage is TRBV19 and J usage is TRBJ2-1; TRBD2 agrees at 7 bases. The length of the CDR3 is 18 residues. The germline V gene encodes CDR1 LNHDA and CDR2 SQIVND (reference sequence). V shed 1 base, J shed 0 bases, and the junction held 9 bases outside the gene matches. The CDR3 is CASSIGLAFPGSYNEQFF. The CDR3 DNA reads TGTGCCAGTAGTATAGGACTAGCCTTCCCTGGCTCCTACAATGAGCAGTTCTTC.

V and J are TRBV2 and TRBJ1-2; D is possibly TRBD1 (6 bases). Germline V lookup: CDR1 SNHLY, CDR2 FYNNEI. The CDR3 is 13 amino acids. The V end was cut by 1 base, the J end by 7 bases, with 10 bases between. The CDR3 coding sequence is TGTGCCAGCAGTGAAGAGACAGGCTTTGGCTACACCTTC. Translating it yields CASSEETGFGYTF.

V is TRBV6-5 and J is TRBJ2-1, with TRBD2 identical over 12 bases. V was clipped by 4 bases and J by 8 bases; unmatched bases: 9. The CDR3 covers 16 residues. CDR1 and CDR2 from the germline V gene are MNHEY and SVGAGI. The DNA for the CDR3 is TGTGCCAGCAGTTCCCCCGGACTAGCGGGAAGCTATGAGCAGTTCTTC. Residues: CASSSPGLAGSYEQFF.

The chain carries TRBV4-1 and TRBJ2-7; 11 bases fit TRBD1. CDR1 is MGHRA, CDR2 YSYEKL, per germline. CDR3 size: 17 residues. Losses at the gene ends were 0 bases for V and 7 bases for J; bases not matched to a gene: 11. The CDR3 DNA reads as TGCGCCAGCAGCCAAGATCCGACCGGGACAGGGGGGGAAGAGCAGTACTTC. Translation: CASSQDPTGTGGEEQYF.

V gene TRBV20-1 combines with J gene TRBJ1-2; D uncertain. Germline loops: CDR1 DFQATT, CDR2 SNEGSKA (reference sequence). CDR3 length: 11 residues. Here the CDR3 reads CSQIRDGGYTF. The CDR3 coding sequence is TGCAGCCAGATCCGCGACGGTGGCTACACCTTC.

The CDR3 DNA is TGTGCCAGCAGCGGAACTAGCGGGGGGCACAGCACAGATACGCAGTATTTT. This gives the protein CASSGTSGGHSTDTQYF. The chain joins TRBV9 to TRBJ2-3; 12 bases agree with TRBD2. V gave up 3 bases and J gave up 0 bases; unmatched junction bases: 5. The germline CDR1 and CDR2 sequences are SGDLS and YYNGEE. The CDR3 has 17 residues. Full variable domain (remainder filled in from reference TRBV9 and TRBJ2-3): DSGVTQTPKHLITATGQRVTLRCSPRSGDLSVYWYQQSLDQGLQFLIQYYNGEERAKGNILERFSAQQFPDLHSELNLSSLELGDSALYFCASSGTSGGHSTDTQYFGPGTRLTVL.

This clone was seen just once. The chain combines TRBV19 with TRBJ1-3; D is undetermined. Trimming removed 6 bases from V and 0 bases from J, with 6 bases in between. The CDR3 length is 13 residues. The germline CDR1 and CDR2 sequences are LNHDA and SQIVND (reference sequence). CDR3: CASRFSSGNTIYF. CDR3 DNA: TGTGCCAGTAGGTTCTCCTCTGGAAACACCATATATTTT.

The V gene is TRBV9, the J gene TRBJ1-2; D is uncertain. This CDR3 has 16 residues. The germline gives CDR1 SGDLS, CDR2 YYNGEE. Deletions cut 0 bases from V and 4 bases from J, with 16 bases between. CDR3 loop: CASSVELGSAAYGYTF. CDR3 in DNA: TGTGCCAGCAGCGTAGAACTGGGTTCGGCAGCCTATGGCTACACCTTC.

The J gene is TRBJ1-1, the V gene TRBV2; TRBD1 matches at 7 bases. The CDR3 is 12 amino acids. The V segment lost 3 bases and the J segment 11 bases; nucleotides outside the gene matches: 6. CDR1 is SNHLY and CDR2 is FYNNEI in the germline V gene. In DNA, the CDR3 is TGTGCCAGCAGTGAGACAGGGAGGGCGGCTTTCTTT. It is translated as CASSETGRAAFF.

The chain carries TRBV28 and TRBJ2-7; 14 bases fit TRBD2. CDR1 is MDHEN, CDR2 SYDVKM, per germline. J lost 2 bases, V lost 5 bases, and 11 bases had no gene match. CDR3 length equals 18 residues. CDR3 sequence (DNA): TGTGCCAGCAGTCCCTGGACTAGCGGGGGGCCTCGCCCCTACGAGCAGTACTTC. It yields the protein CASSPWTSGGPRPYEQYF.

The J gene is TRBJ1-1, the V gene TRBV6-6, with TRBD1 identical over 9 bases. V shed 4 bases, J shed 1 base, and the junction held 7 bases outside the gene matches. Germline lookup yields CDR1 MNHNY and CDR2 SVGAGI (reference sequence). The CDR3 totals 16 residues. CDR3 sequence: CASSSGQGKANTEAFF. The CDR3 nucleotides are TGTGCCAGCAGTTCGGGACAGGGAAAGGCGAACACTGAAGCTTTCTTT.

This chain links TRBV6-5 with TRBJ1-6, with a possible D match to TRBD1 (6 bases). Germline lookup yields CDR1 MNHEY and CDR2 SVGAGI. The CDR3 is made up of 15 amino acids. V was clipped by 0 bases and J by 11 bases, with 14 bases between them. The CDR3 loop is CASSYSKQGMTPLHF. In nucleotides, the CDR3 is TGTGCCAGCAGTTACTCGAAACAGGGTATGACACCCCTCCACTTT.

This clone was counted only a few times. The sample has other DNA sequences that encode this CDR3 too. The chain employs TRBV18 and TRBJ1-1, with 9 bases matching TRBD1. This CDR3 has 15 amino acids. The junction had 7 bases not matched to a gene; V was cut back by 3 bases and J by 5 bases. CDR1 and CDR2 from the germline V gene are KGHSH and LQKENI. The CDR3 sequence: CASSPIQGAGTEAFF. In DNA, the CDR3 is TGTGCCAGCTCACCCATACAGGGGGCCGGGACTGAAGCTTTCTTT.

V and J are TRBV7-2 and TRBJ2-5; D gene uncertain. CDR3 length equals 14 residues. V dropped 2 bases and J dropped 5 bases, with 12 bases sitting between them. CDR1 and CDR2 (germline): SGHTA, FQGNSA. The CDR3 bases are TGTGCCAGCAGCTTAAGCCGTCTTGGGGAGACCCAGTACTTC. Translated: CASSLSRLGETQYF.

The chain combines TRBV5-4 with TRBJ2-2; D gene uncertain. Trimming removed 4 bases at V and 3 bases at J, with 19 bases between. Germline values: CDR1 SGHNT, CDR2 YYREEE (reference sequence). There are 17 residues in the CDR3. CDR3 in amino acids: CASSLDGKALYTGELFF. CDR3 DNA: TGTGCCAGCAGCCTCGACGGAAAAGCGTTGTACACCGGGGAGCTGTTTTTT. Full variable domain (rest looked up from reference TRBV5-4 and TRBJ2-2): ETGVTQSPTHLIKTRGQQVTLRCSSQSGHNTVSWYQQALGQGPQFIFQYYREEENGRGNFPPRFSGLQFPNYSSELNVNALELDDSALYLCASSLDGKALYTGELFFGEGSRLTVL.

The rearrangement joins TRBV10-3 to TRBJ2-3; 8 bases map to TRBD1. V shed 4 bases, J shed 0 bases, and the junction held 3 bases outside the gene matches. The length of the CDR3 is 15 residues. Germline loops: CDR1 ENHRY, CDR2 SYGVKD. CDR3 bases: TGTGCCATCAGTGGGACAGGGACTAGCACAGATACGCAGTATTTT. Translation gives CAISGTGTSTDTQYF.

This clone was counted between two and nine times. Different DNA sequences within this sample yield the same CDR3. The chain combines TRBV11-2 with TRBJ2-3; D is ambiguous. V lost 2 bases to trimming and J lost 1 base, with 4 bases between them. This CDR3 is built from 13 residues. Germline CDR1 is SGHAT and CDR2 is FQNNGV. The CDR3 reads CASSLPGTDTQYF. CDR3 DNA sequence: TGTGCCAGCAGCTTACCAGGCACAGATACGCAGTATTTT.

J is TRBJ1-6 and V is TRBV6-5; 10 nucleotides line up with TRBD1. The CDR3 is made up of 14 amino acids. Germline V gene data show CDR1 as MNHEY and CDR2 as SVGAGI. J gave up 10 bases and V 6 bases, and 6 bases lay outside the gene matches. The DNA of the CDR3 is TGTGCCAGCAGGGTGGGGACAGGGGACTCACCCCTCCACTTT. It translates to CASRVGTGDSPLHF.

This chain connects TRBV28 to TRBJ2-7; a possible D gene is TRBD2 (5 bases). The CDR3 totals 15 residues. Trimming removed 4 bases at V and 0 bases at J, with 13 bases between. Germline CDR1 MDHEN, CDR2 SYDVKM. CDR3 bases: TGTGCCAGCAGTTCTCGGGGATTTCTCTCCTACGAGCAGTACTTC. Its protein is CASSSRGFLSYEQYF.

The genes are TRBV7-9 and TRBJ2-5; the D gene is possibly TRBD1 (6 bases). The CDR3 covers 14 residues. Germline CDR1 and CDR2: SEHNR and FQNEAQ (reference sequence). V was shortened by 5 bases and J by 1 base, with 11 bases between the two germline ends. CDR3 amino acids: CASSRGQLQETQYF. CDR3 coding DNA: TGTGCCAGCAGCCGCGGACAGCTCCAAGAGACCCAGTACTTC.